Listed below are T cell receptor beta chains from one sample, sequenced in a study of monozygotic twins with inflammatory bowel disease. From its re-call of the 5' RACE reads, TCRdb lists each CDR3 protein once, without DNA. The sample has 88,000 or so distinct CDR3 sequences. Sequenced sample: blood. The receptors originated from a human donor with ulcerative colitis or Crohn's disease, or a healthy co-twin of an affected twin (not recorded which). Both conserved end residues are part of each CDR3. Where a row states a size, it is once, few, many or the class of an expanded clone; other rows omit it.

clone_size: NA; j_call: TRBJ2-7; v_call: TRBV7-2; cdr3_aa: CASSGQPGIYEQYF
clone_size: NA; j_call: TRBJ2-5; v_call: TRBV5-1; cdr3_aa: CASSLGNSERTQYF
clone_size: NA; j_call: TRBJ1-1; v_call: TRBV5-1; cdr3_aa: CASSFHRVDEAFF
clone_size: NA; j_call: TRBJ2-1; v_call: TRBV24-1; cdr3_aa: CATSDFRYQQTGEQFF
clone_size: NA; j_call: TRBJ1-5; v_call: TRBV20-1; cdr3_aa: CSAGTGGHQPQHF
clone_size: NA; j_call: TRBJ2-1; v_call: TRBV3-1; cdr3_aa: CASSPSGVVYNEQFF
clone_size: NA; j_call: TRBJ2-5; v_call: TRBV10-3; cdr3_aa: CAISGELAGGRGETQYF
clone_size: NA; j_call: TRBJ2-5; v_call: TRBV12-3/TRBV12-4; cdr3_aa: CASGGDQETQYF
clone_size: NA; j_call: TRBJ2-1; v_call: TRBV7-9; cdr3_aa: CASSPMTGEKGYNEQFF
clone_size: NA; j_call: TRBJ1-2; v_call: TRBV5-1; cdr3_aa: CASSWGQRTNYGYTF
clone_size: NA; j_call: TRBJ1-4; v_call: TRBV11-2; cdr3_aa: CASSFWGNEKLFF
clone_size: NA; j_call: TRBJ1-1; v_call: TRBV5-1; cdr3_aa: CASSLSTGGTEAFF
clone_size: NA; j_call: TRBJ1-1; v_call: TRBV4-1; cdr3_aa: CASSRPGVETEAFF
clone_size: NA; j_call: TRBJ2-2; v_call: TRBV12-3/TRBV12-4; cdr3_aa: CASSFWGNGELFF
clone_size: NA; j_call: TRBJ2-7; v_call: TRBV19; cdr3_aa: CASSAQGAFSGEQYF
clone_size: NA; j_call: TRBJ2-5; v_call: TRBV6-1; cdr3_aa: CASSTSGQPQETQYF
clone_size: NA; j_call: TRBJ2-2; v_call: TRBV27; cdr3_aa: CASSTDRPNTGELFF
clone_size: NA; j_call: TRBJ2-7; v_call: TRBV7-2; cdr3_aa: CASSLALSDEQYF
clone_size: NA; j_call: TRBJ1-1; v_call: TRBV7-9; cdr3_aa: CASSFGDPPNTEAFF
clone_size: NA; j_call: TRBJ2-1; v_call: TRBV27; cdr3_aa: CASSSQGVDEQFF
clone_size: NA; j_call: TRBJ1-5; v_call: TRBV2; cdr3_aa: CASSERLGDQPQHF
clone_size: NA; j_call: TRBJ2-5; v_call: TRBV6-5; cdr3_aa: CASSYDRWETQYF
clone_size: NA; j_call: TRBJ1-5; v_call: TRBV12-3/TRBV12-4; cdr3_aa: CASSLGAGTGYSNQPQHF
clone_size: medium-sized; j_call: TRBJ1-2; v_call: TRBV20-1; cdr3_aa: CSAIGQGYNNGYTF
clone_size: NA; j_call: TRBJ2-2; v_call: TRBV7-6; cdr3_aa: CASSPRQGAYTGELFF
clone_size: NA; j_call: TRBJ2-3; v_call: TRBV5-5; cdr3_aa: CASSLGGGSTDTQYF
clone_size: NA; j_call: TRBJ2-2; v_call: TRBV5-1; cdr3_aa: CASSTGRSAGELFF
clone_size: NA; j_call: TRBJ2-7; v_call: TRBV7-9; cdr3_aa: CASSSSGDEQYF
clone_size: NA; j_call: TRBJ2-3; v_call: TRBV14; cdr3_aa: CASSQELRLTSTDTQYF
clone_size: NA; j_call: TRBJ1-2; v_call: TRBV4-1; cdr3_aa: CASSQVAGAPGYTF
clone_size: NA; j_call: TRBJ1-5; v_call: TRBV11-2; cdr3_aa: CASSLDLRQPQHF
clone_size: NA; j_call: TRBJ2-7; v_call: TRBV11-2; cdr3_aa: CASSSFYEQYF
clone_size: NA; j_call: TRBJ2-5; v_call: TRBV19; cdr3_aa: CASRHTGTETQYF
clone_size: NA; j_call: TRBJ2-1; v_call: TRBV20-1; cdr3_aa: CSASIGLAGGRRNEQFF
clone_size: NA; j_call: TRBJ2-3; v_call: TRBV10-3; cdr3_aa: CAIQLSDTQYF
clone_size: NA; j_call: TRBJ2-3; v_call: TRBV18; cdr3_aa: CASSLGVRTDTQYF
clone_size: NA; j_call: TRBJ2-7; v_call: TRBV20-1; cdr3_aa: CSARTGTVNYEQYF
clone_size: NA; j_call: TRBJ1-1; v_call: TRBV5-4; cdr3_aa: CASSLGIVNTEAFF
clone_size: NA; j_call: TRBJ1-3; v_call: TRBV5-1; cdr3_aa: CASSLAGISGNTIYF
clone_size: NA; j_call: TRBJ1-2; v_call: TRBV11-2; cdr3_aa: CASSPRSTGFGYTF
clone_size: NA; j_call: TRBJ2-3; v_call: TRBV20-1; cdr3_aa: CSARDLQRGAHLTSTDTQYF
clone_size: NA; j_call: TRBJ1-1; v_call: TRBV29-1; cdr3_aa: CSVEASPPGRRGTEAFF